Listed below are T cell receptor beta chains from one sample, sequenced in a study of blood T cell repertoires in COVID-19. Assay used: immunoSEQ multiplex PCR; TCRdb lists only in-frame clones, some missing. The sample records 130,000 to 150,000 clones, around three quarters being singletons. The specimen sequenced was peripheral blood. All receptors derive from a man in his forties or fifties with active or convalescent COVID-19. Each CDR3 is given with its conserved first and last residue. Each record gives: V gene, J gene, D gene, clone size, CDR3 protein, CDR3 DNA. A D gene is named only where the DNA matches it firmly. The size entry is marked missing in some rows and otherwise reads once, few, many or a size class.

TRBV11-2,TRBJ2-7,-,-,CASGTNSYEQYF,TGTGCCAGCGGTACTAACTCCTACGAGCAGTACTTC
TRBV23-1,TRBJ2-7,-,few,CASSQSGGDSYEQYF,TGCGCCAGCAGTCAATCAGGAGGGGACTCCTACGAGCAGTACTTC
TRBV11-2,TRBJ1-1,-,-,CASSLEWTVEAFF,TGTGCCAGCAGCTTAGAGTGGACAGTTGAAGCTTTCTTT
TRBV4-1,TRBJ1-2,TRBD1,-,CASSQVRGLRYGYTF,TGCGCCAGCAGCCAGGTCAGGGGGCTAAGGTATGGCTACACCTTC
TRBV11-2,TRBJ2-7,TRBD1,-,CASSFLPRTGPSLYEQYF,TGTGCCAGCAGCTTCTTACCCCGGACAGGGCCCTCTCTTTACGAGCAGTACTTC
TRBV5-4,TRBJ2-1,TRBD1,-,CASSGWTGGGDNEQFF,TGTGCCAGCAGCGGCTGGACAGGGGGCGGGGACAATGAGCAGTTCTTC
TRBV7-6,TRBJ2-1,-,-,CASSSPFSSSPGYNEQFF,TGTGCCAGCAGTTCTCCCTTTTCTAGCTCTCCGGGGTACAATGAGCAGTTCTTC
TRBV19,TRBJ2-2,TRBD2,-,CATRMSGSNTGELFF,TGTGCCACCCGGATGAGCGGGAGTAACACCGGGGAGCTGTTTTTT
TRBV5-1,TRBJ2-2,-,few,CASSVSVAEGGTGELFF,TGCGCCAGCAGCGTGAGCGTGGCGGAAGGGGGCACCGGGGAGCTGTTTTTT
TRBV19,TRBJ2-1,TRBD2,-,CASRPAGGPGNEQFF,TGTGCCAGTAGACCAGCGGGAGGGCCCGGCAATGAGCAGTTCTTC
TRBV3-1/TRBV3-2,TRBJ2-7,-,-,CASSQELGTSYEQYF,TGTGCCAGCAGCCAAGAATTGGGCACGTCCTACGAGCAGTACTTC
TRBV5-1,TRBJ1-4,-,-,CASSLNTQGGWEKLFF,TGCGCCAGCAGCCTGAATACACAGGGTGGATGGGAAAAACTGTTTTTT
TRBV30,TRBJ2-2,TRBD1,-,CAWSLSRGTGELFF,TGTGCCTGGAGTTTATCCAGGGGGACCGGGGAGCTGTTTTTT
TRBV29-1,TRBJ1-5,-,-,CSVGGGDSNQPQHF,TGCAGCGTTGGAGGAGGAGATAGCAATCAGCCCCAGCATTTT
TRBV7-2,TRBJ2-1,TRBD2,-,CASTSSGRNEQFF,TGTGCCAGCACCTCTAGCGGTCGCAATGAGCAGTTCTTC
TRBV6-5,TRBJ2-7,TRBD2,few,CASSRLAGDYEQYF,TGTGCCAGCAGTCGTCTAGCGGGAGACTACGAGCAGTACTTC
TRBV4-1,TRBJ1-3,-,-,CASSPADFGNTIYF,TGCGCCAGCAGCCCCGCGGATTTTGGAAACACCATATATTTT
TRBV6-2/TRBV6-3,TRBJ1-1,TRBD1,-,CASSQTGYTEAFF,TGTGCCAGCAGTCAGACAGGGTACACTGAAGCTTTCTTT
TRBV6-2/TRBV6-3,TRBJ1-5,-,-,CASSYSLGQNNQPQHF,TGTGCCAGCAGTTACAGCTTAGGACAGAATAATCAGCCCCAGCATTTT
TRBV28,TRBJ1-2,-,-,CASKIHRKGEGYTF,TGTGCCAGCAAGATCCACAGAAAGGGGGAAGGCTACACCTTC
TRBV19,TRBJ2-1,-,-,CASSLRVAVEQFF,TGTGCCAGTAGTTTGAGGGTAGCAGTTGAGCAGTTCTTC
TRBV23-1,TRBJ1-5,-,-,CASSQSVPGDLSNQPQHF,TGCGCCAGCAGTCAATCAGTACCGGGGGACCTAAGCAATCAGCCCCAGCATTTT
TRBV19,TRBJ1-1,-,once,CASKQGGTEAFF,TGTGCCAGTAAGCAGGGAGGGACTGAAGCTTTCTTT
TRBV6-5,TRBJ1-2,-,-,CASSYKGARYGYTF,TGTGCCAGCAGTTACAAAGGGGCGAGGTATGGCTACACCTTC
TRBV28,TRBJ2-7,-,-,CASSFRDSSSYEQYF,TGTGCCAGCAGTTTTCGAGACAGCTCATCCTACGAGCAGTACTTC
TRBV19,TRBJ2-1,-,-,CASSNSYNEQFF,TGTGCCAGTAGTAATTCTTACAATGAGCAGTTCTTC
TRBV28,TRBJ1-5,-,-,CASRPGFQGSNQPQHF,TGTGCCAGCAGACCGGGCTTCCAGGGCAGCAATCAGCCCCAGCATTTT
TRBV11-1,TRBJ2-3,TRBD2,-,CASSLTGLVRGDTQYF,TGTGCCAGCAGCTTAACGGGACTAGTAAGGGGAGATACGCAGTATTTT
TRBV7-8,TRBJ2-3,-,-,CASSFAQGDTQYF,TGTGCCAGCAGCTTCGCTCAGGGGGATACGCAGTATTTT
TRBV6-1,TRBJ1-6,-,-,CASSELSRSPLHF,TGTGCCAGCAGTGAATTGAGTCGATCACCCCTCCACTTT
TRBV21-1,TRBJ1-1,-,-,CASIPTGRNTEAFF,TGTGCCAGCATTCCGACAGGGAGAAACACTGAAGCTTTCTTT
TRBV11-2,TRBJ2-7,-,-,CASSSQGEILTKGQYF,TGTGCCAGCAGCTCACAGGGAGAGATCCTAACGAAGGGGCAGTACTTC
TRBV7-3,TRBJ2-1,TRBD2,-,CASSSPSGRVNNEQFF,TGTGCCAGCAGCTCCCCTAGCGGGAGGGTAAACAATGAGCAGTTCTTC
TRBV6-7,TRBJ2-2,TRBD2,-,CASSYSREGTSGRVDTGELFF,TGTGCCAGCAGTTACTCGAGGGAAGGGACTAGCGGGAGAGTTGACACCGGGGAGCTGTTTTTT
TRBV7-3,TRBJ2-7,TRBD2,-,CASSLSGRAGYEQYF,TGTGCCAGCAGCTTAAGCGGGAGGGCCGGGTACGAGCAGTACTTC
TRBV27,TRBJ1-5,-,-,CASSFSVGGVRSNQPQHF,TGTGCCAGCAGTTTCTCCGTCGGGGGGGTAAGAAGCAATCAGCCCCAGCATTTT
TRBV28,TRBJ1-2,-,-,CASSLGPRGAGYTF,TGTGCCAGCAGTCTCGGACCAAGGGGCGCTGGCTACACCTTC
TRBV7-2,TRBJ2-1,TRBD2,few,CASSLGAGGSNEQFF,TGTGCCAGCAGCTTAGGGGCGGGAGGGAGTAATGAGCAGTTCTTC
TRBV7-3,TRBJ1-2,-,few,CASSPQGSYGYTF,TGTGCCAGCAGCCCCCAGGGAAGCTATGGCTACACCTTC
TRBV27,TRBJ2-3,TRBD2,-,CASSFRGLALSTDTQYF,TGTGCCAGCAGTTTCAGGGGACTAGCGCTCAGCACAGATACGCAGTATTTT
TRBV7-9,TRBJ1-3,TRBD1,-,CASSPDRASGNTIYF,TGTGCCAGCAGCCCGGACAGGGCATCGGGAAACACCATATATTTT